Detailed here is one T cell receptor (beta chain). This sample is drawn from a study of PD-L1 blockade in urothelial cancer. Clones were read by immunoSEQ multiplex PCR, and TCRdb kept only the in-frame ones, dropping some. The sample holds approximately 91,000 clones, roughly 85% seen once. Time point of the sample: peripheral blood 6 weeks after treatment start. The material sequenced was PBMCs, taken around atezolizumab (anti-PD-L1) treatment. This clonotype was obtained from a man aged 65 to 79 with urothelial cancer.

The CDR3 bases are TGTGCCAGCAGTACCCCGGACAACATGAACACTGAAGCTTTCTTT. It codes for CASSTPDNMNTEAFF. The gene calls are TRBV27 and TRBJ1-1, with D tentatively TRBD1 (5 bases). V was shortened by 5 bases and J by 0 bases, with 13 bases between the two germline ends. In germline, CDR1 is MNHEY, CDR2 SMNVEV (reference sequence). This CDR3 comprises 15 residues.